One sample yielded the 14 T cell receptor beta chains listed below, sequenced in a study of T cells in narcolepsy (dated by TCRdb to the late 2010s). The library was prepared using the immunoSEQ multiplex PCR assay. TCRdb retrieved this table from immuneACCESS and kept in-frame rearrangements only. Not all clones are present; in checked studies, unresolved V genes account for under half, and no reason is known for the remainder. Counted in this sample were just under 30,000 clones; approximately 87% of them appeared once. Jointly, the top ten make up 0.8% to 0.9% of the sample. The source material was memory (CD45RA-) CD4+ T cells from blood. The sample's cell subset or site label, in plain terms: memory T cells sorted ex vivo from peripheral blood. The source of these receptors is a human donor in good health.

The chain recombines TRBV28 with TRBJ2-7; the D gene is possibly TRBD2 (5 bases). V lost 1 base and J 5 bases, leaving 6 bases between the germline ends. CDR1 MDHEN and CDR2 SYDVKM come from the germline V gene. This CDR3 has 12 amino acids. For the CDR3, the DNA is TGTGCCAGCAGTTTATTGGAGGACGAGCAGTACTTC. This gives the protein CASSLLEDEQYF.

This clone has only a few counts. The chain carries TRBV18 and TRBJ2-1, with 11 bases matching TRBD1. Germline-derived CDR1 and CDR2 are KGHSH and LQKENI. CDR3 length: 17 residues. The ends lost 3 bases at V and 0 bases at J; junction bases unmatched: 4. CDR3 amino acids: CASSPGTGGSSYNEQFF. Here the CDR3 DNA reads TGTGCCAGCTCACCGGGGACAGGGGGTAGCTCCTACAATGAGCAGTTCTTC.

The chain has TRBV19 and TRBJ1-2; tentatively, D is TRBD1 (5 bases). V dropped 2 bases and J dropped 7 bases, with 14 bases sitting between them. CDR1 and CDR2 from the germline V gene are LNHDA and SQIVND (reference sequence). This CDR3 spans 14 amino acids. This chain's CDR3 is CASSIKDGAGGYTF. CDR3 coding DNA: TGTGCCAGTAGTATAAAGGACGGGGCGGGTGGCTACACCTTC. Together with reference TRBV19 and TRBJ1-2, the CDR3 gives the full variable domain: DGGITQSPKYLFRKEGQNVTLSCEQNLNHDAMYWYRQDPGQGLRLIYYSQIVNDFQKGDIAEGYSVSREKKESFPLTVTSAQKNPTAFYLCASSIKDGAGGYTFGSGTRLTVV.

The chain recombines TRBV11-2 with TRBJ2-2; D assignment may be TRBD1 or TRBD2 (5 bases each). This CDR3 contains 15 residues. Germline CDR1 and CDR2: SGHAT and FQNNGV. V was trimmed by 5 bases and J by 2 bases, leaving 12 bases between them. CDR3 protein: CASSRGQGNTGELFF. The DNA of the CDR3 is TGTGCCAGCAGCCGAGGGCAGGGAAACACCGGGGAGCTGTTTTTT.

The chain has TRBV7-2 and TRBJ1-6; D might be TRBD1 (5 bases). In germline, CDR1 is SGHTA, CDR2 FQGNSA. The CDR3 consists of 13 residues. V lost 6 bases to trimming and J lost 10 bases, with 13 bases between them. This CDR3 reads CASRGGVGSPLHF. The CDR3 DNA sequence: TGTGCCAGCAGGGGGGGAGTCGGATCACCCCTCCACTTT. Combining the CDR3 with reference TRBV7-2 and TRBJ1-6 gives the whole variable domain GAGVSQSPSNKVTEKGKDVELRCDPISGHTALYWYRQSLGQGLEFLIYFQGNSAPDKSGLPSDRFSAERTGGSVSTLTIQRTQQEDSAVYLCASRGGVGSPLHFGNGTRLTVT.

The rearrangement uses TRBV6-1 and TRBJ1-1, with D possibly being TRBD1 (6 bases). CDR1 is MNHNS, CDR2 SASEGT, per germline. Trimming shortened V by 2 bases and J by 3 bases, and 10 bases separated the two germline ends. The length of the CDR3 is 14 residues. CDR3 nucleotides: TGTGCCAGCAGTGAATTAGGGGGGGACACTGAAGCTTTCTTT. This gives the protein CASSELGGDTEAFF.

The chain links TRBV30 to TRBJ2-1; D possibly corresponds to TRBD2 (6 bases). V lost 4 bases and J 3 bases, leaving 16 bases between the germline ends. Germline assignment: CDR1 GTSNPN and CDR2 SVGIG (reference sequence). This CDR3 is 15 amino acids long. The CDR3 DNA follows: TGTGCCTGGAATATGGCGGGACCCATCTACAATGAGCAGTTCTTC. Translating gives CAWNMAGPIYNEQFF.

The CDR3 spells CASSEKTGGGYTF. Written as DNA, the CDR3 is TGTGCCAGCAGTGAAAAGACTGGAGGAGGCTACACCTTC. This rearrangement joins TRBV6-1 to TRBJ1-2; D is undetermined. Germline V CDR1 and CDR2: MNHNS, SASEGT. The CDR3 contains 13 residues. V dropped 2 bases and J dropped 8 bases, with 12 bases sitting between them.

The rearrangement links TRBV7-9 to TRBJ2-4; D not resolved. Germline CDR1 SEHNR, CDR2 FQNEAQ (reference sequence). CDR3 length: 14 amino acids. V lost 1 base and J lost 8, with 12 bases in between. The CDR3 is CASSLGSDPDIQYF. The CDR3, as DNA: TGTGCCAGCAGCTTAGGGTCCGATCCCGACATTCAGTACTTC.

V is TRBV25-1 and J is TRBJ2-5; TRBD2 agrees at 7 bases. The germline V gene has CDR1 MGHDK and CDR2 SYGVNS. V shed 3 bases, J shed 10 bases, and the junction held 11 bases outside the gene matches. The CDR3 covers 14 residues. CDR3 protein: CASSEWEGLADQYF. The CDR3 DNA follows: TGTGCCAGCAGTGAGTGGGAGGGCCTAGCGGACCAGTACTTC.

The V and J genes are TRBV6-1 and TRBJ1-5, with D perhaps TRBD1 (5 bases). The CDR3 is 15 amino acids. Germline-derived CDR1 and CDR2 are MNHNS and SASEGT. Trimming shortened V by 6 bases and J by 4 bases, and 16 bases separated the two germline ends. The CDR3 sequence is CASRSGRGVNQPQHF. The CDR3 DNA reads as TGTGCCAGCAGGAGCGGAAGGGGTGTTAATCAGCCCCAGCATTTT.

The V gene is TRBV5-4, the J gene TRBJ2-2; possible D gene TRBD2, 5 bases. V dropped 4 bases and J dropped 2 bases, with 12 bases sitting between them. Germline CDR1 SGHNT, CDR2 YYREEE (reference sequence). This CDR3 has 15 residues. CDR3 region: CASSSGRANTGELFF. The CDR3 DNA reads as TGTGCCAGCAGCAGCGGACGGGCCAACACCGGGGAGCTGTTTTTT.

The chain employs TRBV7-2 and TRBJ1-5; D call uncertain. CDR1 and CDR2 from the germline V gene are SGHTA and FQGNSA. V lost 1 base, J lost 4 bases, and 5 bases lay in between. The CDR3 consists of 13 residues. In DNA, the CDR3 is TGTGCCAGCAGCTTAGTGGGGAATCAGCCCCAGCATTTT. Translation gives CASSLVGNQPQHF.

J is TRBJ2-2 and V is TRBV6-5; 9 nucleotides line up with TRBD1. Germline lookup yields CDR1 MNHEY and CDR2 SVGAGI. The CDR3 consists of 15 residues. V dropped 6 bases and J dropped 6; count of bases not matched to a gene: 8. CDR3 in DNA: TGTGCCAGCAGCCATGACAGGGGGGAAGCCGGGGAGCTGTTTTTT. Amino acid sequence: CASSHDRGEAGELFF.